Below, 25 T cell receptor beta chains from the same sample are listed, as sequenced in a study of control samples from healthy donors and cancer patients. Clones were read by immunoSEQ multiplex PCR, and TCRdb kept only the in-frame ones, dropping some. The sample has around 150,000 clones; roughly 95% are singletons. Sequencing was done on a sample of blood. The origin of the receptors is a woman aged 25 to 39 in good health.

The chain employs TRBV28 and TRBJ1-2, with D maybe TRBD1 (6 bases). The V end was cut by 6 bases, the J end by 6 bases, with 17 bases between. This CDR3 is 14 amino acids long. Germline V gives CDR1 MDHEN, CDR2 SYDVKM. CDR3 coding DNA: TGTGCCAGCAGACCGAGGGGGGGTTTCGATGGCTACACCTTC. Amino acid sequence: CASRPRGGFDGYTF.

V gene TRBV4-1 combines with J gene TRBJ1-1; D is undetermined. Looked up from germline, CDR1 is MGHRA and CDR2 is YSYEKL. CDR3 length equals 15 residues. The V end was cut by 2 bases, the J end by 1 base, with 11 bases between. The chain's CDR3 is CASSQKPGPNTEAFF. DNA for the CDR3: TGCGCCAGCAGCCAAAAACCGGGCCCGAACACTGAAGCTTTCTTT.

This clone was seen just once. The rearrangement uses TRBV19 and TRBJ1-4, with 7 bases matching TRBD1. The CDR3 is 15 residues long. Germline V gene sequence: CDR1 LNHDA, CDR2 SQIVND (reference sequence). V was pared by 4 bases and J by 10 bases, with 12 bases of the junction left unmatched. CDR3 DNA: TGTGCCAGTAGTACCCGGGACAGCAAAATGCGAAAACTGTTTTTT. Encoded protein: CASSTRDSKMRKLFF.

V is TRBV11-3 and J is TRBJ2-3, with 8 bases aligning to TRBD2. The CDR3 contains 14 residues. Trimming took 1 base from V and 5 from J; bases not matched to a gene: 2. Germline V CDR1 and CDR2: SGHNT, YENEEA. The chain's CDR3 is CASSLVREGDTQYF. CDR3 sequence (DNA): TGTGCCAGCAGCTTAGTCCGGGAGGGAGATACGCAGTATTTT.

The J gene is TRBJ2-7, the V gene TRBV27; 9 bases are a match to TRBD2. The germline V gene encodes CDR1 MNHEY and CDR2 SMNVEV (reference sequence). The CDR3 spans 16 residues. Losses at the gene ends were 8 bases for V and 1 base for J; bases not matched to a gene: 12. The CDR3 is CASRPGGSGGSYEQYF. The CDR3 DNA reads as TGTGCCAGCCGACCGGGGGGTAGCGGGGGATCCTACGAGCAGTACTTC.

The chain employs TRBV15 and TRBJ2-3, with D unclear. V dropped 0 bases and J dropped 5 bases, with 18 bases sitting between them. This CDR3 is built from 17 residues. From germline, CDR1 is LNHNV and CDR2 YYDKDF (reference sequence). CDR3 nucleotide sequence: TGTGCCACCAGCAGAGATCGTGGTAGGCAGATCATAGATACGCAGTATTTT. This translates into CATSRDRGRQIIDTQYF.

CDR3 protein: CASSSYGGGTYGYTF. The CDR3 nucleotides read TGTGCCAGCAGCTCCTATGGTGGAGGTACTTATGGCTACACCTTC. This chain uses TRBV28 with TRBJ1-2; unclear D gene. Per germline, CDR1 MDHEN and CDR2 SYDVKM. V was clipped by 6 bases and J by 5 bases, with 19 bases between them. The CDR3 runs 15 residues.

The genes are TRBV24-1 and TRBJ1-1; D may be TRBD1 (5 bases). The CDR3 totals 13 residues. Germline V gene sequence: CDR1 KGHDR, CDR2 SFDVKD. Trimming stripped 2 bases from V and 7 bases from J, with 10 bases between. CDR3 protein: CATSDWTGLEAFF. For the CDR3, the DNA is TGTGCCACCAGTGATTGGACGGGGCTTGAAGCTTTCTTT.

The chain employs TRBV19 and TRBJ2-2, with 7 bases identical to TRBD2. The ends lost 3 bases at V and 3 bases at J; junction bases unmatched: 1. The CDR3 extends over 14 amino acids. Per germline, CDR1 LNHDA and CDR2 SQIVND (reference sequence). The chain's CDR3 is CASSMRGYTGELFF. In DNA, the CDR3 is TGTGCCAGTAGTATGCGGGGGTACACCGGGGAGCTGTTTTTT.

The chain recombines TRBV7-2 with TRBJ2-1, with 12 bases that match TRBD1. CDR3 length equals 15 residues. Germline loops: CDR1 SGHTA, CDR2 FQGNSA. Trimming cost V 3 bases and J 7 bases; bases outside gene matches: 4. CDR3 protein: CASSLGQGAQNEQFF. The CDR3 DNA reads TGTGCCAGCAGCTTGGGACAGGGGGCGCAGAATGAGCAGTTCTTC.

The CDR3 is CAWEPGTENTEAFF. CDR3 nucleotide sequence: TGTGCCTGGGAACCTGGGACTGAGAACACTGAAGCTTTCTTT. V and J are TRBV30 and TRBJ1-1; the D gene is possibly TRBD1 (5 bases). Deletions cut 5 bases from V and 1 base from J, with 14 bases between. The CDR3 has 14 residues. Germline loops: CDR1 GTSNPN, CDR2 SVGIG (reference sequence).

The V gene is TRBV28, the J gene TRBJ1-2; TRBD1 might be the D (6 bases). This CDR3 has 17 amino acids. V lost 1 base and J lost 5, with 20 bases in between. Germline values: CDR1 MDHEN, CDR2 SYDVKM. CDR3: CASSLSPRGAREYGYTF. The CDR3 region has the DNA TGTGCCAGCAGTTTATCCCCCAGGGGCGCCAGGGAATATGGCTACACCTTC.

V usage is TRBV19 and J usage is TRBJ1-2, with unresolved D. This CDR3 is built from 14 residues. Between the trimmed V and J ends, which lost 2 bases and 8 bases, there was a span of 15 bases. Germline V lookup: CDR1 LNHDA, CDR2 SQIVND (reference sequence). CDR3 in amino acids: CASSILGSYVGYTF. The CDR3 bases are TGTGCCAGTAGTATATTAGGGAGCTATGTCGGCTACACCTTC.

The rearrangement links TRBV28 to TRBJ2-7; TRBD1 matches 7 bases. CDR3 size: 14 residues. Germline loops: CDR1 MDHEN, CDR2 SYDVKM. Losses at the gene ends were 10 bases for V and 1 base for J; bases not matched to a gene: 10. CDR3 in amino acids: CATHQDRPSYEQYF. CDR3 coding DNA: TGTGCCACCCATCAGGACAGGCCTTCCTACGAGCAGTACTTC.

The chain uses TRBV28 and TRBJ1-4; D gene ambiguous. The CDR3 consists of 14 residues. V shed 3 bases and J shed 5 bases, with 10 bases lying between them. CDR1 and CDR2 from the germline V gene are MDHEN and SYDVKM. As DNA, the CDR3 is TGTGCCAGCAGTTTTCTCGCCGGAAATGAAAAACTGTTTTTT. It translates to CASSFLAGNEKLFF.

This CDR3 reads CAWSVFGRDQYF. The CDR3 DNA is TGTGCCTGGAGTGTGTTTGGCAGAGACCAGTACTTC. The chain combines TRBV30 with TRBJ2-5; the D is unclear. CDR1 and CDR2 from the germline V gene are GTSNPN and SVGIG (reference sequence). Trimming pared 0 bases from V and 10 bases from J, leaving 12 bases between. The CDR3 covers 12 residues.

The chain has TRBV3-1 (or the pseudogene TRBV3-2) and TRBJ2-1; TRBD2 might be the D (6 bases). Germline V gene sequence: CDR1 LGHDT, CDR2 YNNKEL (reference sequence). Trimming cost V 1 base and J 4 bases, with 14 bases left between them. The CDR3 loop spans 16 amino acids. The CDR3, as DNA: TGTGCCAGCAGCCAAGCACGACCGGGAGATTACAATGAGCAGTTCTTC. Protein: CASSQARPGDYNEQFF.

This chain uses TRBV3-1 (or the pseudogene TRBV3-2) with TRBJ1-3; D call uncertain. V lost 0 bases to trimming and J lost 4 bases, with 7 bases between them. Germline CDR1 is LGHDT and CDR2 is YNNKEL (reference sequence). This CDR3 has 14 residues. The CDR3 bases are TGTGCCAGCAGCCAAGACCTTCGAGGAAACACCATATATTTT. Its translation is CASSQDLRGNTIYF.

The chain is built from TRBV5-1 and TRBJ2-2; unclear D gene. Germline V gene sequence: CDR1 SGHRS, CDR2 YFSETQ. Trimming took off 4 bases at V and 4 bases at J, with 8 bases between the two ends. CDR3 length: 13 residues. CDR3 amino acids: CASSPRGTGELFF. CDR3 nucleotides: TGCGCCAGCAGCCCCCGCGGCACCGGGGAGCTGTTTTTT.

The chain combines TRBV28 with TRBJ1-5, with D perhaps matching TRBD1 (5 bases). The CDR3 is 16 amino acids. Germline assignment: CDR1 MDHEN and CDR2 SYDVKM. V was trimmed by 6 bases and J by 6 bases, leaving 21 bases between them. CDR3: CASSLTQGRVFQPQHF. The CDR3 DNA is TGTGCCAGCAGCCTTACCCAGGGCAGGGTGTTTCAGCCCCAGCATTTT.

The rearrangement links TRBV5-1 to TRBJ2-3; D tentatively fits TRBD1 or TRBD2 (5 bases each). The ends were cut back, 6 bases at V and 4 bases at J, with 15 bases in the middle. The CDR3 extends over 14 amino acids. In germline, CDR1 is SGHRS, CDR2 YFSETQ. CDR3 amino acids: CASIPGAGADTQYF. CDR3 nucleotide sequence: TGCGCCAGCATCCCCGGGGCGGGCGCAGATACGCAGTATTTT.

The V call is TRBV30, the J call TRBJ1-6, with a tentative D call TRBD1 (6 bases). The CDR3 totals 15 residues. In germline, CDR1 is GTSNPN, CDR2 SVGIG (reference sequence). Trimming left V 2 bases short and J 7 bases short, with 15 bases between. The CDR3 sequence is CAWSTQGGGNSPLHF. The CDR3 DNA sequence: TGTGCCTGGAGTACACAGGGTGGGGGAAATTCACCCCTCCACTTT.

The rearrangement links TRBV15 to TRBJ1-1; 10 bases are a match to TRBD1. CDR1 is LNHNV, CDR2 YYDKDF, per germline (reference sequence). Trimming at V came to 6 bases and at J to 3 bases, leaving 10 bases not matched to a gene. The CDR3 consists of 16 residues. CDR3 residues: CATSPGQGFMYTEAFF. DNA for the CDR3: TGTGCCACCAGTCCGGGACAGGGGTTTATGTACACTGAAGCTTTCTTT.

The chain is built from TRBV2 and TRBJ2-7; D tentatively reads TRBD1 or TRBD2 (6 bases each). The CDR3 length is 14 residues. In germline, CDR1 is SNHLY, CDR2 FYNNEI. V was trimmed by 6 bases and J by 2 bases, leaving 14 bases between them. This CDR3 is CASREGDLPYEQYF. As DNA, the CDR3 is TGTGCCAGCAGGGAGGGGGACCTTCCCTACGAGCAGTACTTC.

This chain links TRBV7-9 with TRBJ2-2; D uncertain. CDR3 size: 14 residues. Germline V gene sequence: CDR1 SEHNR, CDR2 FQNEAQ (reference sequence). Trimming shortened V by 3 bases and J by 6 bases, and 11 bases separated the two germline ends. As DNA, the CDR3 is TGTGCCAGCAGCTTGGGCCTTGGTGCCGGGGAGCTGTTTTTT. Its protein is CASSLGLGAGELFF.